The 25 T cell receptor beta chains in this list originate from one sample, sequenced in a study of cytomegalovirus exposure and HLA in healthy donors. Generated by immunoSEQ multiplex PCR, the TCRdb table keeps only in-frame clones and is missing some. The table has 150,000 to 200,000 clones, about 86% seen once. The sequenced sample was PBMCs. The receptors were gathered from a woman in her late teens or twenties in good health and CMV-seropositive.

The J gene is TRBJ2-1, the V gene TRBV18; TRBD1 is a possible D gene (6 bases). This CDR3 contains 17 residues. CDR1 and CDR2 from the germline V gene are KGHSH and LQKENI. V lost 3 bases to trimming and J lost 0 bases, with 15 bases between them. The CDR3 protein is CASSPGRQGSSYNEQFF. The CDR3 DNA reads TGTGCCAGCTCACCCGGACGCCAGGGGAGCTCCTACAATGAGCAGTTCTTC.

The V call is TRBV5-1, the J call TRBJ2-7; TRBD2 matches 11 bases. Germline V gene sequence: CDR1 SGHRS, CDR2 YFSETQ. The CDR3 length is 15 residues. With 2 bases clipped from V and 4 bases from J, the junction kept 5 bases outside the gene matches. The CDR3 is CASSLSSGGRYEQYF. In DNA, the CDR3 is TGCGCCAGCAGCTTATCTAGCGGGGGGCGGTACGAGCAGTACTTC.

The V gene is TRBV2, the J gene TRBJ1-1, with D perhaps matching TRBD1 (6 bases). The CDR3 is made up of 13 amino acids. V lost 6 bases and J lost 4, with 12 bases in between. Germline CDR1 and CDR2: SNHLY and FYNNEI. The CDR3 here is CASSTRGRTEAFF. The CDR3, as DNA: TGTGCCAGCAGCACCAGGGGACGCACTGAAGCTTTCTTT. The complete variable domain, with remaining parts taken from reference TRBV2 and TRBJ1-1, reads EPEVTQTPSHQVTQMGQEVILRCVPISNHLYFYWYRQILGQKVEFLVSFYNNEISEKSEIFDDQFSVERPDGSNFTLKIRSTKLEDSAMYFCASSTRGRTEAFFGQGTRLTVV.

This chain joins TRBV28 and TRBJ1-2; D gene uncertain. Germline V gene sequence: CDR1 MDHEN, CDR2 SYDVKM. V was cut by 3 bases and J by 1 base, with 9 bases left in between. The CDR3 has 14 residues. The CDR3 sequence is CASSFSADNYGYTF. The CDR3 DNA reads TGTGCCAGCAGTTTCTCGGCGGATAACTATGGCTACACCTTC.

This chain links TRBV19 with TRBJ2-7; TRBD1 matches 8 bases. The CDR3 is 13 residues long. Trimming removed 6 bases from V and 3 bases from J; junction bases left unmatched: 4. Germline assignment: CDR1 LNHDA and CDR2 SQIVND (reference sequence). CDR3 region: CASSQGASYEQYF. The CDR3 DNA reads as TGTGCCAGTAGCCAGGGGGCAAGCTACGAGCAGTACTTC.

This sequence joins TRBV16 and TRBJ2-7, with a tentative D call TRBD1 (6 bases). In germline, CDR1 is KGHSY, CDR2 FQNENV. The V end was cut by 2 bases, the J end by 3 bases, with 14 bases between. The CDR3 has 15 residues. The CDR3 loop is CASSQRQVRSYEQYF. Here the CDR3 DNA reads TGTGCCAGCAGCCAAAGACAGGTCCGTAGCTACGAGCAGTACTTC.

This chain links TRBV6-4 with TRBJ2-2; tentatively, D is TRBD2 (6 bases). V dropped 2 bases and J dropped 8 bases, with 9 bases sitting between them. Germline CDR1 and CDR2: MRHNA and SNTAGT. The CDR3 is 13 residues long. The CDR3 region has the DNA TGTGCCAGCAGTGACGGCGGGATAGGGGAGCTGTTTTTT. Amino acids: CASSDGGIGELFF.

The rearrangement joins TRBV5-1 to TRBJ2-2; weak D call: TRBD1 (5 bases). V was clipped by 4 bases and J by 7 bases, with 8 bases between them. The CDR3 is made up of 12 amino acids. Germline CDR1 SGHRS, CDR2 YFSETQ. CDR3 nucleotides: TGCGCCAGCAGCCACAGGATCGGGGAGCTGTTTTTT. Its translation: CASSHRIGELFF.

This chain links TRBV10-3 with TRBJ1-3; 8 bases match TRBD1. The CDR3 has 16 amino acids. The V segment lost 2 bases and the J segment 4 bases; nucleotides outside the gene matches: 7. Germline lookup yields CDR1 ENHRY and CDR2 SYGVKD. The CDR3 spells CAISEDRTGFGNTIYF. The CDR3 DNA reads TGTGCCATCAGTGAGGACAGGACAGGGTTCGGAAACACCATATATTTT.

The V and J genes are TRBV6-4 and TRBJ1-5; 9 bases match TRBD1. This CDR3 has 15 amino acids. V gave up 8 bases and J gave up 1 base; unmatched junction bases: 6. CDR1 is MRHNA, CDR2 SNTAGT, per germline. Here the CDR3 DNA reads TGTGCCAGCGGAGAACAGGGGGCGAGCAATCAGCCCCAGCATTTT. It specifies CASGEQGASNQPQHF.

The chain is built from TRBV5-4 and TRBJ2-1; 12 nucleotides match TRBD2. The CDR3 is 13 amino acids. CDR1 SGHNT and CDR2 YYREEE come from the germline V gene (reference sequence). V shed 8 bases and J 8 bases; nucleotides not matched to a gene: 5. The CDR3 loop is CASGLAGIDEQFF. CDR3 coding DNA: TGTGCCAGTGGACTAGCGGGGATCGATGAGCAGTTCTTC.

The gene calls are TRBV4-3 and TRBJ2-1; D remains ambiguous. This CDR3 contains 12 residues. V gave up 1 base and J gave up 6 bases, with 4 bases separating them. Germline CDR1 LGHNA, CDR2 YSLEER. The CDR3 sequence is CASSQGANEQFF. In DNA, the CDR3 is TGCGCCAGCAGCCAAGGGGCCAATGAGCAGTTCTTC.

The CDR3 sequence is CASSSVDINTEAFF. CDR3 nucleotide sequence: TGTGCCAGCAGCTCGGTCGACATTAACACTGAAGCTTTCTTT. The rearrangement uses TRBV5-4 and TRBJ1-1; D is ambiguous. Per the germline V gene, CDR1 is SGHNT and CDR2 is YYREEE (reference sequence). V lost 3 bases and J 2 bases, leaving 11 bases between the germline ends. This CDR3 is 14 amino acids long.

The chain recombines TRBV5-4 with TRBJ1-2; TRBD1 agrees at 12 bases. CDR3 length equals 15 residues. V shed 9 bases, J shed 7 bases, and the junction held 13 bases outside the gene matches. Looked up from germline, CDR1 is SGHNT and CDR2 is YYREEE (reference sequence). Here the CDR3 DNA reads TGTGCCATTCCCCGGGACAGGGGGCGCGACGGTGGCTACACCTTC. Amino acid sequence: CAIPRDRGRDGGYTF. The full variable domain, completed using reference TRBV5-4 and TRBJ1-2, is ETGVTQSPTHLIKTRGQQVTLRCSSQSGHNTVSWYQQALGQGPQFIFQYYREEENGRGNFPPRFSGLQFPNYSSELNVNALELDDSALYLCAIPRDRGRDGGYTFGSGTRLTVV.

The chain carries TRBV19 and TRBJ2-2; tentatively, D is TRBD2 (6 bases). Germline lookup yields CDR1 LNHDA and CDR2 SQIVND (reference sequence). V was clipped by 7 bases and J by 1 base, with 10 bases between them. This CDR3 is built from 14 residues. CDR3 sequence: CASMAGQNTGELFF. CDR3 in DNA: TGTGCCAGTATGGCGGGGCAGAACACCGGGGAGCTGTTTTTT.

This rearrangement joins TRBV2 to TRBJ1-6; TRBD1 matches at 8 bases. J was trimmed by 1 base and V by 2 bases; bases with no gene match: 1. Germline V gene sequence: CDR1 SNHLY, CDR2 FYNNEI. The CDR3 has 16 amino acids. DNA of the CDR3: TGTGCCAGCAGTGAAACAGGGGGTTCCTATAATTCACCCCTCCACTTT. Translated, it gives CASSETGGSYNSPLHF. Supplemented by reference TRBV2 and TRBJ1-6, the full variable domain reads EPEVTQTPSHQVTQMGQEVILRCVPISNHLYFYWYRQILGQKVEFLVSFYNNEISEKSEIFDDQFSVERPDGSNFTLKIRSTKLEDSAMYFCASSETGGSYNSPLHFGNGTRLTVT.

This CDR3 is CSWSGAEETQYF. In nucleotides, the CDR3 is TGCAGCTGGAGTGGGGCCGAAGAGACCCAGTACTTC. The V and J genes are TRBV29-1 and TRBJ2-5; D perhaps matches TRBD1 (5 bases). V was cut by 8 bases and J by 3 bases, with 13 bases left in between. The CDR3 has 12 residues. CDR1 is SQVTM, CDR2 ANQGSEA, per germline.

The chain recombines TRBV27 with TRBJ2-1; 13 bases are a match to TRBD2. V dropped 5 bases and J dropped 6; count of bases not matched to a gene: 10. Germline CDR1 MNHEY, CDR2 SMNVEV (reference sequence). The CDR3 spans 17 residues. In DNA, the CDR3 is TGTGCCAGCAGTCGCACTAGCGGGGGGGCAACGGCCAATGAGCAGTTCTTC. Protein: CASSRTSGGATANEQFF.

About this clone itself: The junction departs from germline at one end; a sequencing error may be responsible. The V and J genes are TRBV28 and TRBJ2-3, with D perhaps TRBD1 (5 bases). The CDR3 loop spans 13 amino acids. Germline V gene lookup returns CDR1 MDHEN and CDR2 SYDVKM. DNA for the CDR3: TGTGCCAGCAGTTGGCAGGGCACGGATACGCAGTATTTT. Protein: CASSWQGTDTQYF.

This chain links TRBV5-6 with TRBJ2-1, with D perhaps TRBD2 (5 bases). The CDR3 consists of 15 residues. Germline assignment: CDR1 SGHDT and CDR2 YYEEEE. The germline V and J ends were trimmed by 4 bases and 1 base, with 12 bases remaining between them. DNA for the CDR3: TGTGCCAGCAGCCCGGCGGGCGTTTCCTACAATGAGCAGTTCTTC. Translated: CASSPAGVSYNEQFF.

In its sample, this clone was seen once. This chain connects TRBV18 to TRBJ1-2; weak D call: TRBD1 (6 bases). The CDR3 covers 16 residues. Germline CDR1 reads KGHSH; CDR2 reads LQKENI. Trimming took off 2 bases at V and 2 bases at J, with 15 bases between the two ends. The CDR3 DNA reads as TGTGCCAGCTCACCAATGCAGGGGCCCCGCAACTATGGCTACACCTTC. As protein: CASSPMQGPRNYGYTF.

The chain has TRBV6-1 and TRBJ1-1, with 10 bases identical to TRBD1. This CDR3 contains 17 residues. The germline CDR1 and CDR2 sequences are MNHNS and SASEGT. V gave up 3 bases and J gave up 4 bases; unmatched junction bases: 11. The CDR3 sequence: CASSDGTGALKATEAFF. The CDR3 DNA sequence: TGTGCCAGCAGTGACGGGACAGGGGCCCTTAAGGCCACTGAAGCTTTCTTT.

The chain carries TRBV7-3 and TRBJ2-4; a possible D gene is TRBD2 (6 bases). CDR1 and CDR2 from the germline V gene are SGHTA and FQGTGA. Trimming shortened V by 6 bases and J by 8 bases, and 14 bases separated the two germline ends. This CDR3 is built from 13 residues. This chain's CDR3 is CASSPGTGDIQYF. DNA of the CDR3: TGTGCCAGCAGTCCCGGAACGGGGGACATTCAGTACTTC.

This sequence joins TRBV14 and TRBJ1-4; 7 bases are a match to TRBD1. This CDR3 contains 13 residues. With V trimmed by 4 bases and J by 11 bases, 7 bases remained unmatched. Per the germline V gene, CDR1 is SGHDN and CDR2 is FVKESK. The DNA of the CDR3 is TGTGCCAGCAGCCCTACAGGGGTTGGGAAACTGTTTTTT. Its protein product is CASSPTGVGKLFF.

This chain connects TRBV27 to TRBJ1-3; TRBD1 might be the D (5 bases). V lost 5 bases and J 4 bases, leaving 15 bases between the germline ends. This CDR3 has 15 amino acids. Germline CDR1 reads MNHEY; CDR2 reads SMNVEV (reference sequence). The CDR3 nucleotides are TGTGCCAGCAGTAAAGGGCGGGGACCGGGAAACACCATATATTTT. Protein product: CASSKGRGPGNTIYF.